This TCR beta chain was profiled in a study of cytomegalovirus exposure and HLA in healthy donors. Study-wide points: In presence/absence analyses, roughly uniform sequencing depth across donors was assumed.

Germline V gene lookup returns CDR1 MNHEY and CDR2 SVGAGI. V was pared by 6 bases and J by 8 bases, with 8 bases between. This CDR3 is 12 amino acids long. Regarding this clone: The antigen is undetermined.

PCR used 60 Vbeta primers and 13 Jbeta primers. Sequenced by immunoSEQ multiplex PCR; TCRdb stores in-frame clones only, minus some. This sample has 150,000 to 200,000 clones; more than 9.5% occur once, and the top ten carry about 8%. The donors, nominally healthy at sampling, likely had unrecorded immune exposures. The gene calls are TRBV6-5 and TRBJ1-6; TRBD1 might be the D (5 bases). What was sequenced was PBMCs. The TCR was taken from a man between 50 and 59 years old in good health and CMV-seropositive. The CDR3 sequence: CASSVRDSPLHF. CDR3 coding DNA: TGTGCCAGCAGCGTCAGGGATTCACCCCTCCACTTT.